This is a list of T cell receptor beta chains from one sample in a study of T cells in Graves' hyperthyroidism and ophthalmopathy. TCRdb independently ran MiXCR on the multiplex PCR reads; one entry per CDR3 protein. The sample has hundreds of thousands of distinct CDR3 sequences, about 14% seen once; the top ten hold approximately 13%. The sequenced material came from blood. The receptors were sampled from a woman between 45 and 60 years old with Graves' ophthalmopathy. The CDR3 runs from the conserved cysteine through the conserved F or W. Each record gives: CDR3 protein, CDR3 DNA, clone size, J gene, V gene, D gene. The D gene is left open where the match is weak. Rows give clone size only sometimes, using once, few, many, or a class for an expanded clone.

CDR3: CASRDRGRYEQYF
DNA: TGTGCCAGCAGGGACAGGGGGCGATACGAGCAGTACTTC
size: many
J: TRBJ2-7
V: TRBV12-3/TRBV12-4
D: TRBD1

CDR3: CASSLSRDRGRVDTQYF
DNA: TGTGCCAGCAGTTTATCAAGGGACAGGGGAAGGGTAGATACGCAGTATTTT
size: many
J: TRBJ2-3
V: TRBV28
D: TRBD1

CDR3: CASGQALAKNIQYF
DNA: TGTGCCAGCGGACAGGCACTAGCCAAAAACATTCAGTACTTC
size: NA
J: TRBJ2-4
V: TRBV7-8
D: TRBD1

CDR3: CASSLAGGSVETQYF
DNA: TGTGCTAGCAGCTTAGCCGGGGGTTCGGTGGAGACCCAGTACTTC
size: many
J: TRBJ2-5
V: TRBV7-7
D: NA

CDR3: CASRPLTGPYGYTF
DNA: TGTGCCAGTAGACCGCTGACAGGGCCCTATGGCTACACCTTC
size: NA
J: TRBJ1-2
V: TRBV19
D: TRBD1

CDR3: CASSKASGIKDYEQYF
DNA: TGTGCCAGCAGTAAGGCTAGCGGTATTAAGGATTACGAGCAGTACTTC
size: few
J: TRBJ2-7
V: TRBV6-1
D: TRBD2

CDR3: CASSQQVTGQPQHF
DNA: TGTGCCAGCAGCCAACAGGTCACGGGTCAGCCCCAGCATTTT
size: many
J: TRBJ1-5
V: TRBV6-2/TRBV6-3
D: NA

CDR3: CASTPGGVGRFKGIQYF
DNA: TGTGCCAGCACCCCGGGGGGTGTCGGACGATTCAAGGGCATTCAGTACTTC
size: NA
J: TRBJ2-4
V: TRBV12-3/TRBV12-4
D: TRBD2

CDR3: CASSLGPGLSYEQYF
DNA: TGTGCCAGCAGCTTGGGTCCAGGATTATCCTACGAGCAGTACTTC
size: few
J: TRBJ2-7
V: TRBV5-8
D: NA

CDR3: CASTGRGGNQPQHF
DNA: TGTGCCAGCACCGGAAGGGGCGGCAATCAGCCCCAGCATTTT
size: NA
J: TRBJ1-5
V: TRBV6-1
D: NA

CDR3: CSVVGLAGATGELFF
DNA: TGCAGCGTTGTAGGGCTAGCGGGAGCGACCGGGGAGCTGTTTTTT
size: NA
J: TRBJ2-2
V: TRBV29-1
D: TRBD2

CDR3: CASMLSGTEAFF
DNA: TGTGCCAGCATGTTAAGCGGCACTGAAGCTTTCTTT
size: many
J: TRBJ1-1
V: TRBV7-9
D: NA

CDR3: CSARERVYAGELFF
DNA: TGCAGTGCTAGAGAACGGGTTTATGCCGGGGAGCTGTTTTTT
size: NA
J: TRBJ2-2
V: TRBV20-1
D: NA

CDR3: CASSLGHVHQPQHF
DNA: TGTGCCAGCAGCTTAGGACACGTCCATCAGCCCCAGCATTTT
size: NA
J: TRBJ1-5
V: TRBV7-9
D: NA

CDR3: CASSVSTNYGYTF
DNA: TGTGCCAGCAGCGTATCGACTAACTATGGCTACACCTTC
size: NA
J: TRBJ1-2
V: TRBV9
D: NA

CDR3: CATGTGAHYEQYF
DNA: TGTGCCACCGGGACAGGGGCTCACTACGAGCAGTACTTC
size: few
J: TRBJ2-7
V: TRBV10-3
D: TRBD1

CDR3: CASSFGQGSLETQYF
DNA: TGTGCCAGCAGCTTTGGACAGGGGAGTCTGGAGACCCAGTACTTC
size: many
J: TRBJ2-5
V: TRBV7-9
D: TRBD1

CDR3: CATEHEGETQYF
DNA: TGTGCCACCGAACACGAGGGAGAGACCCAGTACTTC
size: few
J: TRBJ2-5
V: TRBV15
D: NA

CDR3: CASSPVVRTEAFF
DNA: TGTGCCAGCTCACCGGTAGTACGCACTGAAGCTTTCTTT
size: many
J: TRBJ1-1
V: TRBV18
D: NA

CDR3: CASSHRLAGDGTDTQYF
DNA: TGTGCCAGCAGCCACAGACTAGCGGGAGACGGCACAGATACGCAGTATTTT
size: many
J: TRBJ2-3
V: TRBV11-2
D: TRBD2

CDR3: CATSDPPGLATDTQYF
DNA: TGTGCCACCAGTGACCCCCCGGGACTAGCGACAGATACGCAGTATTTT
size: many
J: TRBJ2-3
V: TRBV24-1
D: TRBD2

CDR3: CASSFYQGGETQYF
DNA: TGTGCCAGCAGTTTTTATCAGGGGGGAGAGACCCAGTACTTC
size: NA
J: TRBJ2-5
V: TRBV12-3/TRBV12-4
D: NA

CDR3: CASSFPGGLAKNIQYF
DNA: TGTGCCAGCAGTTTTCCCGGGGGATTAGCCAAAAACATTCAGTACTTC
size: NA
J: TRBJ2-4
V: TRBV28
D: NA

CDR3: CSVGAGGLQETQYF
DNA: TGCAGCGTTGGGGCGGGAGGGCTACAAGAGACCCAGTACTTC
size: few
J: TRBJ2-5
V: TRBV29-1
D: TRBD2

CDR3: CASSRMAGYNEQFF
DNA: TGTGCCAGTAGTAGGATGGCAGGTTACAATGAGCAGTTCTTC
size: few
J: TRBJ2-1
V: TRBV19
D: NA

CDR3: CSVAPGGGETQYF
DNA: TGCAGCGTTGCCCCAGGAGGAGGGGAGACCCAGTACTTC
size: few
J: TRBJ2-5
V: TRBV29-1
D: NA

CDR3: CASSETSGMIYEQFF
DNA: TGTGCCAGCAGCGAGACTAGCGGGATGATCTATGAGCAGTTCTTC
size: few
J: TRBJ2-1
V: TRBV7-3
D: TRBD2

CDR3: CASALAGAYEQYF
DNA: TGTGCCAGTGCCCTAGCGGGAGCCTACGAGCAGTACTTC
size: NA
J: TRBJ2-7
V: TRBV19
D: TRBD2

CDR3: CASSPVGGDTEAFF
DNA: TGTGCCAGCTCACCAGTAGGGGGGGATACTGAAGCTTTCTTT
size: many
J: TRBJ1-1
V: TRBV18
D: NA

CDR3: CASSGQGARTGELFF
DNA: TGTGCCAGCAGCGGTCAGGGGGCGAGGACCGGGGAGCTGTTTTTT
size: many
J: TRBJ2-2
V: TRBV3-1
D: TRBD1

CDR3: CASRREVGATYEQYF
DNA: TGTGCCAGCAGGCGAGAAGTCGGGGCAACCTACGAGCAGTACTTC
size: NA
J: TRBJ2-7
V: TRBV27
D: NA

CDR3: CASSETVLSSYEQYF
DNA: TGTGCCAGCAGCGAGACAGTGTTGAGCTCCTACGAGCAGTACTTC
size: many
J: TRBJ2-7
V: TRBV3-1
D: NA

CDR3: CSAIQGGETQYF
DNA: TGCAGTGCTATACAGGGTGGGGAGACCCAGTACTTC
size: many
J: TRBJ2-5
V: TRBV20-1
D: NA

CDR3: CASSPDRGRVYEQYF
DNA: TGTGCCAGCAGCCCGGACAGGGGACGAGTCTACGAGCAGTACTTC
size: few
J: TRBJ2-7
V: TRBV7-8
D: TRBD1

CDR3: CASSSLGAGREQYF
DNA: TGTGCCAGCAGCTCCCTTGGGGCCGGGAGGGAGCAGTATTTT
size: many
J: TRBJ2-3
V: TRBV7-2
D: TRBD2

CDR3: CASSHSGGNNEQFF
DNA: TGCGCCAGCAGCCATTCGGGAGGGAACAATGAGCAGTTCTTC
size: NA
J: TRBJ2-1
V: TRBV4-3
D: TRBD2

CDR3: CASRNSGSGYEQYF
DNA: TGTGCCAGCAGGAATAGCGGGAGTGGATACGAGCAGTACTTC
size: few
J: TRBJ2-7
V: TRBV2
D: TRBD2

CDR3: CASSSPGSGANVLTF
DNA: TGCGCCAGCAGCTCCCCGGGTTCTGGGGCCAACGTCCTGACTTTC
size: many
J: TRBJ2-6
V: TRBV5-1
D: NA

CDR3: CASRGTARYEQYF
DNA: TGTGCCAGCAGGGGGACGGCCCGCTACGAGCAGTACTTC
size: many
J: TRBJ2-7
V: TRBV28
D: NA

CDR3: CASSRTSGVYNEQFF
DNA: TGTGCCAGCAGCCGGACTAGCGGGGTATACAATGAGCAGTTCTTC
size: NA
J: TRBJ2-1
V: TRBV6-1
D: TRBD2

CDR3: CATSREAGFGGELFF
DNA: TGTGCCACCAGCAGAGAGGCAGGGTTTGGCGGGGAGCTGTTTTTT
size: NA
J: TRBJ2-2
V: TRBV15
D: NA

CDR3: CASSFKGLNYGYTF
DNA: TGTGCCAGCAGTTTCAAGGGGCTTAACTATGGCTACACCTTC
size: NA
J: TRBJ1-2
V: TRBV27
D: NA

CDR3: CSVWHPSNYGYTF
DNA: TGCAGCGTTTGGCACCCGTCTAACTATGGCTACACCTTC
size: many
J: TRBJ1-2
V: TRBV29-1
D: NA

CDR3: CASSEQKNTEAFF
DNA: TGTGCCAGCAGTGAACAGAAAAACACTGAAGCTTTCTTT
size: NA
J: TRBJ1-1
V: TRBV6-1
D: NA

CDR3: CASSFPAYVGAFSNEQFF
DNA: TGTGCTAGCAGCTTTCCCGCATACGTCGGGGCGTTTAGCAATGAGCAGTTCTTC
size: few
J: TRBJ2-1
V: TRBV7-7
D: NA